The rows below give T cell receptor beta chains drawn from one sample of a study of monozygotic twins with inflammatory bowel disease. TCRdb processed the 5' RACE reads again and assigns one entry to each CDR3 protein, with no DNA. This sample's clone table lists just over 300,000 distinct CDR3 sequences. The sequenced sample consisted of blood. The receptors stem from a human donor with ulcerative colitis or Crohn's disease, or a healthy co-twin of an affected twin (not recorded which). CDR3s include the opening cysteine and the closing phenylalanine or tryptophan.

J gene,V gene,CDR3 protein
TRBJ2-7,TRBV9,CASSGGTAYEQYF
TRBJ1-5,TRBV27,CASSSGTGPYSNQPQHF
TRBJ1-6,TRBV7-2,CASSLGLNSPLHF
TRBJ2-7,TRBV5-6,CASSLAVTVYEQYF
TRBJ2-5,TRBV11-1,CASSSPASGQETQYF
TRBJ2-7,TRBV18,CASSPGTSLHEQYF
TRBJ2-1,TRBV2,CASSEQGASNEQFF
TRBJ2-7,TRBV6-2/TRBV6-3,CASGQTSTYEQYF
TRBJ1-5,TRBV6-1,CASNDRHSNQPQHF
TRBJ1-2,TRBV24-1,CATSDVKREGYTF
TRBJ1-1,TRBV18,CASSLTEGRNTEAFF